This TCR beta chain is drawn from a study of technical replicates of blood from several donors. Sequencing used immunoSEQ multiplex PCR; TCRdb keeps in-frame clones, though not all of them. The table includes 50,000 to 80,000 clones, approximately 86% detected once. Per germline, CDR1 SEHNR and CDR2 FQNEAQ (reference sequence). Unmatched junction bases numbered 2, after V lost 3 bases and J lost 6 bases. This CDR3 is 14 amino acids long. This chain uses TRBV7-9 with TRBJ2-1; 10 nucleotides match TRBD2. This clonotype originated in a human donor in good health. Some clones in this sample may be carry-over from other donors' samples. Sample: PBMCs. The chain's CDR3 is CASSLLAGANEQFF. CDR3 nucleotide sequence: TGTGCCAGCAGCTTGCTAGCGGGAGCCAATGAGCAGTTCTTC.